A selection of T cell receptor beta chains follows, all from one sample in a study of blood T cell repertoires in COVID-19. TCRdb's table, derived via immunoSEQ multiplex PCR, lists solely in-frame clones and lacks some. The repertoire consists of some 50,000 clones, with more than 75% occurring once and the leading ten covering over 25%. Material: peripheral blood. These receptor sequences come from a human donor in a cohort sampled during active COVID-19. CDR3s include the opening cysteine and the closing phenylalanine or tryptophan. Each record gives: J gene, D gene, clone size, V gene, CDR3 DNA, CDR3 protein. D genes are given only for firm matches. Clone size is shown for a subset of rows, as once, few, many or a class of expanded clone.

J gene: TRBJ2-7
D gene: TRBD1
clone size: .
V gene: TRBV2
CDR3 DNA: TGTGCCAGCAGTGACGATGGGACAGGGGCGGGTGAGCAGTACTTC
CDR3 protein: CASSDDGTGAGEQYF

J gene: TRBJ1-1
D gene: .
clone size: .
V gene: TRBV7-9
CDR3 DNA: TGTGCCAGCAGCGATGCCCCCGGTGGGGGGACTGAAGCTTTCTTT
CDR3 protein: CASSDAPGGGTEAFF

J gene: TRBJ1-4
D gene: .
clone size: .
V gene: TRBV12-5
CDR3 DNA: TGTGCTAGTGGCGTAGGGGTAGGGATTGAAAAACTGTTTTTT
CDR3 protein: CASGVGVGIEKLFF

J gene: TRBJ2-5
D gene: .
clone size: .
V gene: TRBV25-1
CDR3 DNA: TGTGCCAGCAGTCGGGCAGGGACTGAGACCCAGTACTTC
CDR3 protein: CASSRAGTETQYF

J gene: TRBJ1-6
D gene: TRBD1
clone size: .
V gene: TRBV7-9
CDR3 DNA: TGTGCCAGCAGCTTAGTCGGTGGGACAGGGAATTCACCCCTCCACTTT
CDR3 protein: CASSLVGGTGNSPLHF

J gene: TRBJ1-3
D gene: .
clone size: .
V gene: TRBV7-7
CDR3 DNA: TGTGCCAGCAGCAAAGCCAGGGGCTCTGGAAACACCATATATTTT
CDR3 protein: CASSKARGSGNTIYF

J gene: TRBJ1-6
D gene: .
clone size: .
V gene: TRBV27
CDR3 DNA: TGTGCCAGCCAGGCGACCGCGTCATTACCCTATTCACCCCTCCACTTT
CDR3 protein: CASQATASLPYSPLHF

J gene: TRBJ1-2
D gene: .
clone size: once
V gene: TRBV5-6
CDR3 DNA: TGTGCCAGCAGCTTAGGGCTAGGGACTTATGGCTACACCTTC
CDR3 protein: CASSLGLGTYGYTF

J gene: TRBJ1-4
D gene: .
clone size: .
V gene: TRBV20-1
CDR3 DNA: TGCAGTGCTCCGGACTGGGAAAAACTGTTTTTT
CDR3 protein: CSAPDWEKLFF

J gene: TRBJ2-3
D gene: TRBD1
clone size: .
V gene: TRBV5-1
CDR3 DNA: TGCGCCAGCAGCTCCGGACAGGTACGGACAGATACGCAGTATTTT
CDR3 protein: CASSSGQVRTDTQYF

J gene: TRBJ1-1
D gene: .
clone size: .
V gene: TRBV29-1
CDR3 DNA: TGCACGTGCTCTAGGGCCGGGAGGAAGGGAGCTTTCTTT
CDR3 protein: CTCSRAGRKGAFF

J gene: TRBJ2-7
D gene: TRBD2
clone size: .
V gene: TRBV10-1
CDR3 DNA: TGCGCCAGCAGTGGGACTAGCGGGAGGTACTACGAGCAGTACTTC
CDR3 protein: CASSGTSGRYYEQYF

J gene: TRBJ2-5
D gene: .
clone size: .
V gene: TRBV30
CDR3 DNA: TGTGCCTGGAGTGTACACGGAGGGTCAGAGACCCAGTACTTC
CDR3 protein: CAWSVHGGSETQYF

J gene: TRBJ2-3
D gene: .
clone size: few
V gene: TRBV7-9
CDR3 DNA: TGTGCCAGCAGCTTAATCAGGTCAGATACGCAGTATTTT
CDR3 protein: CASSLIRSDTQYF